This T cell receptor beta chain was identified in a study of radiation and T cells in renal cell carcinoma. V was cut by 5 bases and J by 6 bases, with 17 bases left in between. Germline V gene lookup returns CDR1 SGHTA and CDR2 FQGNSA. The CDR3 length is 14 residues. TCRdb keeps only in-frame clones here, not all; method: immunoSEQ multiplex PCR. Of 70,000 to 90,000 clones in the sample, 65% to 90% were seen once. Time point noted: blood 2 weeks post-SBRT. Treatment reported: 15 Gy SBRT to primary tumor, nephrectomy 4 weeks later. This receptor was identified in a woman in her forties or fifties with renal cell carcinoma. Here the sequenced sample was blood, taken from a patient whose treatment included radiotherapy and nephrectomy. V is TRBV7-2 and J is TRBJ2-7; maybe TRBD1 (5 bases). The CDR3 DNA is TGTGCCAGCAGCCGTATTGGGCAGGGCGGCGAGCAGTACTTC. Its translation: CASSRIGQGGEQYF.